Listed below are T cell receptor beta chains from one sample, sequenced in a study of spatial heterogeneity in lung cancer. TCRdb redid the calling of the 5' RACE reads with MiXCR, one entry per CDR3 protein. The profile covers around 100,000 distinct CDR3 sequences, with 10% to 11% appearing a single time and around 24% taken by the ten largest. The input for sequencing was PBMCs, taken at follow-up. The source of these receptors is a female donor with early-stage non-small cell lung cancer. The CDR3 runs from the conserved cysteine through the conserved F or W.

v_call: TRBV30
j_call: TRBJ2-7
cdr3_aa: CAWSVLGDEQYF

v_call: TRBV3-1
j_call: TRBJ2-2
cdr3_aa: CASRPMGTANTGELFF

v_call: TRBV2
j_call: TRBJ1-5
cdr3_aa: CASSERRSGINQPQHF

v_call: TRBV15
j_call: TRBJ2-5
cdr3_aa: CATSREGSGREETQYF

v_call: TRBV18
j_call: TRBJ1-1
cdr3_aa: CASSLGQGAQMNTEAFF

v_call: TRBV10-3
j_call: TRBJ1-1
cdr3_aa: CAISYRGSDTEAFF

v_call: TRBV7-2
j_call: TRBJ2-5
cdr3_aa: CASGKDRVETQYF

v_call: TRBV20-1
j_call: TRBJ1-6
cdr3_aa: CSADTGYMDSPLHF

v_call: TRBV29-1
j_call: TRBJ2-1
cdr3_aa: CSVQQEQTYNEQFF

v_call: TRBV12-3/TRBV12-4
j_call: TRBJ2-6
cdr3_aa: CASSFTGGFSGANVLTF

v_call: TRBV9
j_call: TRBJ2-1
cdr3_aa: CASSVDGREYNEQFF